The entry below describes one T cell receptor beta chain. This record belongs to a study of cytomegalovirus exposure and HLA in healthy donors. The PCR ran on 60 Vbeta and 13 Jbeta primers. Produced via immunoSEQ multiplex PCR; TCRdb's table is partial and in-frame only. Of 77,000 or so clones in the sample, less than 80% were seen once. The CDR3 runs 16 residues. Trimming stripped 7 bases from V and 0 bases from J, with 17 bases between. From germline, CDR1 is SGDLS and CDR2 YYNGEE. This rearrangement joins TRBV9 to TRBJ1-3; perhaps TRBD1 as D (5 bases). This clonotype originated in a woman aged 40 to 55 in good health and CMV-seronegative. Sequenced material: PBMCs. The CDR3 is CASALSGGGSGNTIYF. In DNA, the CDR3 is TGTGCCAGCGCCCTATCGGGGGGGGGCTCTGGAAACACCATATATTTT.